What follows describes a single TCR beta chain. What it recognizes is unknown. These data belong to a study of memory B cells and T cells in multiple sclerosis. General study results and limits: Shared clonotype counts depended on differing compartment clone-set sizes and were normalized.

Stimulus-free culture yielded autoproliferating CFSE-dim and non-proliferating CFSE-high T cells, each sequenced separately. Replicate wells were pooled after roughly 7 days of stimulus-free culture of under 5.5x10^7 CFSE-labeled PBMCs. The PBMCs received approximately 0.5 uM CFSE and serum-free culture with no added stimuli. The method was immunoSEQ multiplex PCR; TCRdb's version includes in-frame clones alone and lacks a portion of them. The sample lists roughly 30,000 clones; roughly 88% were seen once. This sequence originates from a human donor with multiple sclerosis. Sequencing was done on a sample of PBMCs from blood kept in culture.

The CDR3 nucleotides are TGCGCCAGCAGCCCGGTGGCTAGCGGGGGTCAAGAGACCCAGTACTTC. This encodes CASSPVASGGQETQYF. The chain combines TRBV5-1 with TRBJ2-5; 10 bases are shared with TRBD2. Losses at the gene ends were 4 bases for V and 2 bases for J; bases not matched to a gene: 8. The length of the CDR3 is 16 residues. CDR1 is SGHRS, CDR2 YFSETQ, per germline.